The 11 T cell receptor beta chains listed next were all sequenced from one sample in a study of cytomegalovirus exposure and HLA in healthy donors. It was with 60 Vbeta and 13 Jbeta primers that the PCR ran. Sequencing was performed with immunoSEQ multiplex PCR; in TCRdb, only in-frame clones are kept and a portion is missing. Counted here are 110,000 or so clones, over 65% occurring once; the ten biggest clones make up around 4.2%. Sequencing input: PBMCs. The receptors shown here come from a woman aged 40 to 49 in good health and CMV-seropositive.

The rearrangement joins TRBV10-1 to TRBJ2-2; tentatively, D is TRBD1 (7 bases). Germline assignment: CDR1 WNHNN and CDR2 SYGVQD (reference sequence). The V end was cut by 5 bases, the J end by 4 bases, with 14 bases between. The CDR3 covers 15 residues. The CDR3 nucleotides are TGCGCCAGCAGTACCTCAGGGGGGACCACCGGGGAGCTGTTTTTT. As protein: CASSTSGGTTGELFF.

V is TRBV6-6 and J is TRBJ2-5; no definite D call. Judging by the DNA end, TRBJ2-7 fits better; the J call may be wrong. The CDR3 extends over 10 amino acids. Germline V gives CDR1 MNHNY, CDR2 SVGAGI (reference sequence). The CDR3 sequence: CASSNYEQYF. The CDR3 DNA sequence: TGTGCCAGCAGCAACTACGAGCAGTACTTC.

The chain joins TRBV30 to TRBJ2-3; 11 bases fit TRBD1. Germline V lookup: CDR1 GTSNPN, CDR2 SVGIG (reference sequence). Losses at the gene ends were 0 bases for V and 3 bases for J; bases not matched to a gene: 2. The CDR3 consists of 15 residues. This CDR3 reads CAWSVRDRGTDTQYF. CDR3 in DNA: TGTGCCTGGAGTGTACGGGACAGGGGGACAGATACGCAGTATTTT.

This rearrangement joins TRBV7-2 to TRBJ2-1, with D maybe TRBD1 (6 bases). Trimming took 8 bases from V and 9 from J, leaving 17 bases between them. Germline V gene sequence: CDR1 SGHTA, CDR2 FQGNSA. There are 13 residues in the CDR3. The CDR3 nucleotides read TGTGCCAGCCGAACTTATCAGGGGATTGAGCAGTTCTTC. Protein sequence: CASRTYQGIEQFF.

The rearrangement links TRBV29-1 to TRBJ2-1, with TRBD1 matching 7 bases. CDR1 is SQVTM and CDR2 is ANQGSEA in the germline V gene. V lost 7 bases, J lost 5 bases, and 5 bases stayed unmatched. This CDR3 has 12 amino acids. In DNA form, the CDR3 reads TGCAGCGCTCGGACAGGAGACAATGAGCAGTTCTTC. Translation gives CSARTGDNEQFF.

The chain is built from TRBV5-1 and TRBJ2-5; D is uncertain. The germline V gene has CDR1 SGHRS and CDR2 YFSETQ. The CDR3 consists of 13 residues. The V end lost 4 bases, the J end lost 2 bases, and 9 bases lay between the germline ends. The CDR3 bases are TGCGCCAGCAGCCGGAGCCGGCAAGAGACCCAGTACTTC. As protein: CASSRSRQETQYF.

In this sample, this clone turned up a few times. V gene TRBV10-1 combines with J gene TRBJ2-5, with 9 bases matching TRBD2. The CDR3 has 13 amino acids. V was clipped by 10 bases and J by 2 bases; unmatched bases: 5. Germline V gene sequence: CDR1 WNHNN, CDR2 SYGVQD (reference sequence). This CDR3 reads CATERGDQETQYF. In nucleotides, the CDR3 is TGCGCCACGGAGCGGGGGGATCAAGAGACCCAGTACTTC.

This clone appeared a few times. This chain links TRBV15 with TRBJ2-1; 12 positions agree with TRBD2. CDR1 and CDR2 from the germline V gene are LNHNV and YYDKDF (reference sequence). With V trimmed by 1 base and J by 6 bases, 7 bases remained unmatched. The CDR3 consists of 17 residues. The CDR3 DNA is TGTGCCACCAGCAGAGCTAAGCTAGCGGGAGGGCGCAATGAGCAGTTCTTC. This encodes CATSRAKLAGGRNEQFF.

The chain combines TRBV7-2 with TRBJ2-5; 8 positions match TRBD2. Losses at the gene ends were 4 bases for V and 5 bases for J; bases not matched to a gene: 6. The CDR3 consists of 14 residues. From germline, CDR1 is SGHTA and CDR2 FQGNSA. CDR3 DNA: TGTGCCAGCAGCTCGGGACTAGGTGCGGAGACCCAGTACTTC. This codes for CASSSGLGAETQYF.

This rearrangement joins TRBV7-6 to TRBJ2-5; 8 bases fit TRBD2. The germline V gene encodes CDR1 SGHVS and CDR2 FNYEAQ. The length of the CDR3 is 16 residues. The V gene end was trimmed by 3 bases and the J gene end by 1 base; junction bases not matched to a gene: 7. The chain's CDR3 is CASSFSSGGRQETQYF. CDR3 in DNA: TGTGCCAGCAGCTTCTCGAGCGGGGGCCGCCAAGAGACCCAGTACTTC.

V and J are TRBV7-9 and TRBJ2-4, with D maybe TRBD1 (5 bases). Deletions cut 2 bases from V and 7 bases from J, with 15 bases between. Germline V CDR1 and CDR2: SEHNR, FQNEAQ (reference sequence). The CDR3 spans 15 residues. The CDR3 reads CASSLLGPQSNIQYF. For the CDR3, the DNA is TGTGCCAGCAGCTTACTGGGGCCCCAAAGTAACATTCAGTACTTC.